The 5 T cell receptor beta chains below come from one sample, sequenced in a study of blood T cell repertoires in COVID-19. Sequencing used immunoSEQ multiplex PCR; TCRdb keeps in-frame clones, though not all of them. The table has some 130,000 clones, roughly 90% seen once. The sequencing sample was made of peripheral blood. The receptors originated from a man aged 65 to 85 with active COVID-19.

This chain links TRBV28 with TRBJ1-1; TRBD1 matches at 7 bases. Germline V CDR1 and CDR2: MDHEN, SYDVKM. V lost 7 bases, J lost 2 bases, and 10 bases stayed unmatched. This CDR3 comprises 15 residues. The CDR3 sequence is CASNPPDRANTEAFF. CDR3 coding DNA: TGTGCCAGCAATCCTCCTGACAGGGCTAACACTGAAGCTTTCTTT.

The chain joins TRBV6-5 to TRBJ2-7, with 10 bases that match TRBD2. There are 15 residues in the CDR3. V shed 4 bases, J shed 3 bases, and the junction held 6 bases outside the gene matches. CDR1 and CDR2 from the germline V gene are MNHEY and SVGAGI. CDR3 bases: TGTGCCAGCAGTTTAGGGTCTAGCGGGAGCTACGAGCAGTACTTC. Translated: CASSLGSSGSYEQYF.

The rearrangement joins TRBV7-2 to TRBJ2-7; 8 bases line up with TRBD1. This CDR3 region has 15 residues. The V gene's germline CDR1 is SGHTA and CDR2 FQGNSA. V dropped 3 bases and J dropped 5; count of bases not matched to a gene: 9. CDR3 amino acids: CASSLLQGVSDEQYF. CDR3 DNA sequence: TGTGCCAGCAGCTTGTTACAGGGGGTCAGTGACGAGCAGTACTTC. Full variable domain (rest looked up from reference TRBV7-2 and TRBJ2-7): GAGVSQSPSNKVTEKGKDVELRCDPISGHTALYWYRQSLGQGLEFLIYFQGNSAPDKSGLPSDRFSAERTGGSVSTLTIQRTQQEDSAVYLCASSLLQGVSDEQYFGPGTRLTVT.

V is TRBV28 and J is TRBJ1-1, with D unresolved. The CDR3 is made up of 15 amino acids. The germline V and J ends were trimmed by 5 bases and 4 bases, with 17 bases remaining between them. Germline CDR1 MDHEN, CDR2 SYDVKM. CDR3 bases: TGTGCCAGCAGTCCCCGGGGAAAGGCCAGCACTGAAGCTTTCTTT. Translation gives CASSPRGKASTEAFF.

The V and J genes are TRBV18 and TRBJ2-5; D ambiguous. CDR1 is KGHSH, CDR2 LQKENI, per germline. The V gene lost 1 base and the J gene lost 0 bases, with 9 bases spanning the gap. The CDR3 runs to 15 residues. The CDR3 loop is CASSPRRLNQETQYF. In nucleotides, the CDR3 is TGTGCCAGCTCACCACGGCGGCTGAACCAAGAGACCCAGTACTTC.